This paragraph covers one T cell receptor beta chain sequence. Its antigen is still unknown. Criteria for exclusion of patients were uncontrolled infection, other autoimmune disease, pregnancy or lactation. The sample originates from a study of T cells in Graves' hyperthyroidism and ophthalmopathy. Study-level findings and limits: The model anticipated ophthalmopathy a median around six months pre-onset.

Trimming stripped 1 base from V and 1 base from J, with 7 bases between. Germline lookup yields CDR1 SGHDN and CDR2 FVKESK. The length of the CDR3 is 14 residues. There were TCR beta CDR3 regions amplified from RNA transcripts. TCR CDR3 underwent first-round RT-PCR with the HTBI primer set. TCRdb reanalysed the multiplex PCR reads using MiXCR and keeps one entry per CDR3 protein. In the table there are fewer than 600,000 distinct CDR3 sequences, 13% to 15% of which are singletons. The chain links TRBV14 to TRBJ2-5; D gene ambiguous. Sequenced: blood. The TCR comes from a woman aged 40-49 years with Graves' hyperthyroidism. Here the CDR3 DNA reads TGTGCCAGCAGCCAAGCAGTCAGCCAAGAGACCCAGTACTTC. It encodes CASSQAVSQETQYF. Combining the CDR3 with reference TRBV14 and TRBJ2-5 gives the whole variable domain EAGVTQFPSHSVIEKGQTVTLRCDPISGHDNLYWYRRVMGKEIKFLLHFVKESKQDESGMPNNRFLAERTGGTYSTLKVQPAELEDSGVYFCASSQAVSQETQYFGPGTRLLVL.